Following are 21 T cell receptor beta chains from one sample sequenced in a study of vaccination effects on CD4 cells after COVID-19. The ViraFEST assay expanded antigen-specific CD4+ T cells with viral peptide pools before sequencing. An approximately 10-day culture period preceded the isolation of CD4+ T cells. According to the study, vaccine recipients showed no prior SARS-CoV-2 infection and negative nucleocapsid antibodies. The table came from immunoSEQ multiplex PCR; TCRdb's copy has only in-frame clones and leaves some out. Seen here are approximately 74,000 clones, roughly 74% observed once, and the top ten hold roughly 2.9%. No antigen has been assigned to these receptors. The specimen was CD4+ T cells from PBMCs cultured with HCoV-NL63 spike peptides, collected before COVID-19 vaccination. These receptors came from a human donor who received a COVID-19 vaccine.

The chain couples TRBV25-1 to TRBJ2-5; possibly TRBD1 for D (6 bases). Germline CDR1 and CDR2: MGHDK and SYGVNS. V lost 5 bases and J 1 base, leaving 11 bases between the germline ends. The CDR3 totals 14 residues. DNA of the CDR3: TGTGCCAGCAGTTCGTCCAGGGGCCAAGAGACCCAGTACTTC. Protein sequence: CASSSSRGQETQYF.

The chain carries TRBV5-1 and TRBJ2-3; 12 nucleotides match TRBD2. J gave up 2 bases and V 4 bases, and 8 bases lay outside the gene matches. Germline V gives CDR1 SGHRS, CDR2 YFSETQ. This CDR3 region has 17 residues. CDR3 residues: CASSKRTSGAPTDTQYF. CDR3 DNA: TGCGCCAGCAGCAAGAGGACTAGCGGGGCCCCCACAGATACGCAGTATTTT.

The chain joins TRBV6-5 to TRBJ1-4; 8 nucleotides agree with TRBD1. This CDR3 comprises 14 residues. Germline loops: CDR1 MNHEY, CDR2 SVGAGI. Trimming at V came to 6 bases and at J to 7 bases, leaving 7 bases not matched to a gene. CDR3 bases: TGTGCCAGCAGACTGGACAGGGCGGGTGAAAAACTGTTTTTT. Its translation: CASRLDRAGEKLFF.

V and J are TRBV4-1 and TRBJ1-1; unclear D gene. In germline, CDR1 is MGHRA, CDR2 YSYEKL. This CDR3 has 14 amino acids. V was trimmed by 2 bases and J by 3 bases, leaving 10 bases between them. CDR3 region: CASSQRPLDTEAFF. CDR3 in DNA: TGCGCCAGCAGCCAACGGCCCCTGGACACTGAAGCTTTCTTT.

The gene calls are TRBV6-4 and TRBJ1-6; D perhaps matches TRBD1 (6 bases). CDR1 and CDR2 (germline): MRHNA, SNTAGT. The CDR3 contains 13 residues. Trimming took off 2 bases at V and 7 bases at J, with 6 bases between the two ends. The DNA of the CDR3 is TGTGCCAGCAGTGACAGGGGGAATTCACCCCTCCACTTT. It encodes CASSDRGNSPLHF.

V is TRBV12-5 and J is TRBJ2-3; possibly TRBD1 for D (5 bases). The germline V gene encodes CDR1 LGHNT and CDR2 FRNRAP. The CDR3 loop spans 12 amino acids. Deletions cut 8 bases from V and 4 bases from J, with 10 bases between. The CDR3 DNA is TGTGCTAGTTCTGGGGCCCCAGATACGCAGTATTTT. It encodes CASSGAPDTQYF.

V and J are TRBV18 and TRBJ1-5; D gene uncertain. This CDR3 comprises 14 residues. From germline, CDR1 is KGHSH and CDR2 LQKENI. Trimming removed 2 bases at V and 3 bases at J, with 8 bases between. The CDR3 is CASSPTHLNQPQHF. The CDR3 DNA reads TGTGCCAGCTCACCAACACACCTCAATCAGCCCCAGCATTTT.

Written as DNA, the CDR3 is TGTGCCAGCAGATCCGGGACTGGGAACACTGAAGCTTTCTTT. This encodes CASRSGTGNTEAFF. The chain uses TRBV7-8 and TRBJ1-1, with D maybe TRBD1 (5 bases). V was clipped by 6 bases and J by 1 base, with 12 bases between them. CDR1 is SGHVS, CDR2 FQNEAQ, per germline. The CDR3 contains 14 residues.

The chain combines TRBV27 with TRBJ2-7; 9 nucleotides agree with TRBD2. Per germline, CDR1 MNHEY and CDR2 SMNVEV (reference sequence). CDR3 length: 13 amino acids. CDR3 loop: CASSPNPGSGGVV. CDR3 in DNA: TGTGCCAGCAGTCCCAACCCGGGTAGCGGGGGAGTAGTA.

This clone appeared a few times. The gene calls are TRBV4-3 and TRBJ1-4; D gene ambiguous. CDR1 and CDR2 (germline): LGHNA, YSLEER. V lost 1 base and J lost 8, with 11 bases in between. The CDR3 consists of 14 residues. CDR3: CASSQGNSREKLFF. The DNA for the CDR3 is TGCGCCAGCAGCCAAGGAAACTCGAGAGAAAAACTGTTTTTT.

The chain uses TRBV5-1 and TRBJ1-4; 7 bases are a match to TRBD1. Losses at the gene ends were 4 bases for V and 8 bases for J; bases not matched to a gene: 5. CDR3 size: 13 residues. CDR1 is SGHRS and CDR2 is YFSETQ in the germline V gene. The CDR3 region is CASSGTGEEKLFF. The CDR3, as DNA: TGCGCCAGCAGCGGAACAGGGGAGGAAAAACTGTTTTTT.

The V and J genes are TRBV5-8 and TRBJ2-3; D remains ambiguous. Trimming left V 7 bases short and J 1 base short, with 19 bases between. The CDR3 has 16 residues. Germline V gene sequence: CDR1 SGHTS, CDR2 YDEGEE. CDR3 amino acids: CASPAWETWGTDTQYF. Here the CDR3 DNA reads TGTGCCAGCCCTGCCTGGGAAACCTGGGGCACAGATACGCAGTATTTT.

This chain links TRBV12-3 or TRBV12-4 with TRBJ2-3; D not resolved. The V end lost 5 bases, the J end lost 0 bases, and 6 bases lay between the germline ends. The CDR3 runs to 13 residues. CDR3 protein: CASSAGSTDTQYF. CDR3 DNA: TGTGCCAGCAGTGCCGGAAGCACAGATACGCAGTATTTT.

The chain recombines TRBV6-5 with TRBJ1-2, with D perhaps TRBD1 (6 bases). Per the germline V gene, CDR1 is MNHEY and CDR2 is SVGAGI. The V end was cut by 6 bases, the J end by 1 base, with 9 bases between. CDR3 length: 13 amino acids. CDR3: CASSPQGNYGYTF. DNA of the CDR3: TGTGCCAGCAGCCCACAGGGTAACTATGGCTACACCTTC.

V usage is TRBV25-1 and J usage is TRBJ1-2, with TRBD1 matching over 11 bases. The CDR3 is 15 amino acids. Per germline, CDR1 MGHDK and CDR2 SYGVNS. V trimming: 0 bases; J trimming: 8 bases; junction bases outside the gene matches: 5. This chain's CDR3 is CASSEYPDRGRGYTF. CDR3 DNA: TGTGCCAGCAGTGAATACCCGGACAGGGGGCGCGGCTACACCTTC.

The chain recombines TRBV14 with TRBJ1-2, with 7 bases identical to TRBD1. V was pared by 9 bases and J by 2 bases, with 3 bases of the junction left unmatched. The CDR3 is made up of 12 amino acids. Per the germline V gene, CDR1 is SGHDN and CDR2 is FVKESK. CDR3 loop: CASAGQNYGYTF. The CDR3, as DNA: TGTGCCAGTGCGGGACAGAACTATGGCTACACCTTC. The full variable domain, rest sourced from reference TRBV14 and TRBJ1-2, is EAGVTQFPSHSVIEKGQTVTLRCDPISGHDNLYWYRRVMGKEIKFLLHFVKESKQDESGMPNNRFLAERTGGTYSTLKVQPAELEDSGVYFCASAGQNYGYTFGSGTRLTVV.

The chain is built from TRBV5-1 and TRBJ2-1; D may be TRBD1 or TRBD2 (5 bases each). This CDR3 has 15 residues. Trimming took off 0 bases at V and 0 bases at J, with 7 bases between the two ends. The V gene's germline CDR1 is SGHRS and CDR2 YFSETQ. The CDR3 bases are TGCGCCAGCAGCTTGGCAGGGAGCTCCTACAATGAGCAGTTCTTC. It yields the protein CASSLAGSSYNEQFF.

The rearrangement links TRBV29-1 to TRBJ2-5; D gene ambiguous. The CDR3 extends over 12 amino acids. Per the germline V gene, CDR1 is SQVTM and CDR2 is ANQGSEA. Trimming shortened V by 7 bases and J by 0 bases, and 9 bases separated the two germline ends. The CDR3 spells CSGAANQETQYF. In DNA form, the CDR3 reads TGCAGCGGAGCAGCGAACCAAGAGACCCAGTACTTC.

The V and J genes are TRBV4-2 and TRBJ2-7; a possible D gene is TRBD1 (5 bases). Germline CDR1 and CDR2: LGHNA and YNFKEQ. V was shortened by 3 bases and J by 0 bases, with 15 bases between the two germline ends. This CDR3 has 16 residues. This CDR3 reads CASSHAPGKSSYEQYV. DNA of the CDR3: TGTGCCAGCAGCCATGCGCCAGGGAAAAGCTCCTACGAGCAGTACGTC.

The chain couples TRBV5-1 to TRBJ2-1; D gene unclear. The CDR3 totals 15 residues. Germline CDR1 and CDR2: SGHRS and YFSETQ. Trimming stripped 0 bases from V and 0 bases from J, with 7 bases between. The chain's CDR3 is CASSLDGLSYNEQFF. The DNA for the CDR3 is TGCGCCAGCAGCTTGGACGGCCTCTCCTACAATGAGCAGTTCTTC.

The CDR3 loop is CASNSGQGNTEAFF. As DNA, the CDR3 is TGTGCCAGCAACTCCGGACAGGGGAACACTGAAGCTTTCTTT. J is TRBJ1-1 and V is TRBV7-9; 8 bases are shared with TRBD1. The CDR3 is made up of 14 amino acids. The germline gives CDR1 SEHNR, CDR2 FQNEAQ (reference sequence). After removal of 7 bases from V and 1 base from J, the junction contained 5 bases not matched to a gene.